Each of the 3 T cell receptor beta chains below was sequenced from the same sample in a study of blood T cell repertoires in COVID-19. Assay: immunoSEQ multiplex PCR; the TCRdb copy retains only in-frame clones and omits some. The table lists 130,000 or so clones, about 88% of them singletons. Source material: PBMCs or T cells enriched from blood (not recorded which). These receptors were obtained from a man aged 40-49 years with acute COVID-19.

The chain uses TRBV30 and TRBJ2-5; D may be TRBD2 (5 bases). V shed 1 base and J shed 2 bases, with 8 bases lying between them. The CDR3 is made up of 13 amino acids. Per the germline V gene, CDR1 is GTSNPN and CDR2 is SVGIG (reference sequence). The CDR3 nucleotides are TGTGCCTGGAGTGGAGGGTATCAAGAGACCCAGTACTTC. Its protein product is CAWSGGYQETQYF.

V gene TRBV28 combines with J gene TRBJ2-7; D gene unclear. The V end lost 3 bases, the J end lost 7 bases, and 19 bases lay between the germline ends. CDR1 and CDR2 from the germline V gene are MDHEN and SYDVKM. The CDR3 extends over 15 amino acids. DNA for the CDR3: TGTGCCAGCAGTTTCTTCTCCTCGCGAACCAAGGAGCAGTACTTC. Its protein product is CASSFFSSRTKEQYF.

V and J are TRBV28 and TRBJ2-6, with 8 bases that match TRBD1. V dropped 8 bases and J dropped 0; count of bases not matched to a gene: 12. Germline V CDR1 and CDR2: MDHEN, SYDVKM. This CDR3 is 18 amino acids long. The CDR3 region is CASRFLGQASSGANVLTF. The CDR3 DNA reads TGTGCCAGCCGGTTCTTGGGACAGGCAAGCTCTGGGGCCAACGTCCTGACTTTC. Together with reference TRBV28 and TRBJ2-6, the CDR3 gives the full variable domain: DVKVTQSSRYLVKRTGEKVFLECVQDMDHENMFWYRQDPGLGLRLIYFSYDVKMKEKGDIPEGYSVSREKKERFSLILESASTNQTSMYLCASRFLGQASSGANVLTFGAGSRLTVL.